This T cell receptor beta chain was documented in a study of CXCR3-negative and CXCR3-positive naive CD8 T cells. Study-wide results and caveats: Whereas memory cells differed, naive CXCR3-negative and CXCR3-positive cells shared similar TRBV-TRBJ usage. For CXCR3-positive naive cells, TRB CDR3s were more hydrophobic than those of CXCR3-negative naive cells. Because surface CD5 did not distinguish the naive subsets, TCR strength was inferred from TRB CDR3 properties. Cryopreserved PBMCs had partly decreased CXCR3 expression; fresh PBMCs were used in most assays.

CD45RO-CCR7+CD27+CD95- characterized naive CD8+ T cells. The libraries of TRB cDNA were prepared using 5' RACE with UMI labels. From its re-call of the 5' RACE reads, TCRdb lists each CDR3 protein once, without DNA. The repertoire table contains around 140,000 distinct CDR3 sequences. Regarding this clonotype: As yet, its antigen is unknown.

Looked up from germline, CDR1 is SQVTM and CDR2 is ANQGSEA. The CDR3 runs to 14 residues. Sequenced: naive CXCR3+ CD8+ T cells from blood. Specified subset: CD45RO-CCR7+CD27+CD95- naive CD8+ T cells expressing CXCR3 (TNR3+). This TCR derives from a human donor in good health. Some clones in this sample may be carry-over from other donors' samples. J is TRBJ2-1 and V is TRBV29-1. The CDR3 reads CSANQVLSYNEQFF.